This T cell receptor beta chain was identified during a study of cytomegalovirus exposure and HLA in healthy donors. A multiplex PCR was run with 60 Vbeta primers and 13 Jbeta primers. Data came from immunoSEQ multiplex PCR; TCRdb stores just in-frame clones and leaves some out. The sample lists roughly 200,000 clones, 80% occurring once. The donors gave bone marrow, and they were healthy. CDR3 size: 14 residues. V was pared by 0 bases and J by 7 bases, with 5 bases of the junction left unmatched. From germline, CDR1 is MNHEY and CDR2 SVGAGI. This chain joins TRBV6-5 and TRBJ1-1; TRBD1 matches 7 bases. This receptor was identified in a boy under 18 in good health and CMV-seronegative. Sequencing was performed on PBMCs. CDR3: CASSYSGGEVEAFF. In DNA, the CDR3 is TGTGCCAGCAGTTACTCAGGGGGCGAGGTTGAAGCTTTCTTT.